This TCR beta chain was observed in a study of T cells in Graves' hyperthyroidism and ophthalmopathy. Overall study: Prior to any treatment, at the point of initial diagnosis, peripheral blood was collected.

Calling Graves' hyperthyroidism stable meant ophthalmopathy did not progress within 18 months. Extraction of PBMCs used roughly 9.6 ml of fresh peripheral blood. This clonotype was detected only a few times. Antigen unknown. Study-level points and caveats: Most thyroid clonotypes with frequency above 0.001 were detected in blood.

Germline V lookup: CDR1 SNHLY, CDR2 FYNNEI. The length of the CDR3 is 12 residues. V was shortened by 4 bases and J by 4 bases, with 6 bases between the two germline ends. Amplification of TCR beta CDR3 regions used RNA as the template. TCR CDR3 underwent first-round RT-PCR with the HTBI primer set. TCRdb fed the multiplex PCR reads into MiXCR, producing one record per CDR3 protein. The table lists roughly 100,000 distinct CDR3 sequences, roughly 50% of them singletons. The chain links TRBV2 to TRBJ2-3; TRBD2 is a possible D gene (6 bases). This clonotype was sampled from a man in his forties with Graves' hyperthyroidism. Sequences were obtained from blood. This chain's CDR3 is CASSAGADTQYF. The CDR3 DNA reads TGTGCCAGCAGTGCGGGGGCAGATACGCAGTATTTT.